The 28 T cell receptor beta chains reported below all come from one sample, sequenced in a study of cytomegalovirus exposure and HLA in healthy donors. Clones were read by immunoSEQ multiplex PCR, and TCRdb kept only the in-frame ones, dropping some. Here the sample spans approximately 300,000 clones, 86% being singletons. Sequencing input: PBMCs. The receptors shown here come from a woman aged 18-29 years in good health and CMV-seronegative.

DNA of the CDR3: TGTGCCAGCACCTTACAGGTGAACACTGAAGCTTTCTTT. Translated, it gives CASTLQVNTEAFF. The chain recombines TRBV28 with TRBJ1-1; the D gene is possibly TRBD1 (5 bases). V lost 7 bases, J lost 0 bases, and 9 bases lay in between. From germline, CDR1 is MDHEN and CDR2 SYDVKM. The CDR3 spans 13 residues.

The V call is TRBV6-1, the J call TRBJ2-3; 8 bases fit TRBD1. CDR1 is MNHNS and CDR2 is SASEGT in the germline V gene. The ends lost 7 bases at V and 5 bases at J; junction bases unmatched: 5. The CDR3 is made up of 13 amino acids. The CDR3 here is CASTDRGGDTQYF. CDR3 nucleotides: TGTGCCAGCACCGACAGGGGTGGAGATACGCAGTATTTT.

This clone was counted between two and nine times. The V and J genes are TRBV19 and TRBJ2-7, with D tentatively TRBD1 (5 bases). CDR1 and CDR2 from the germline V gene are LNHDA and SQIVND (reference sequence). Trimming cost V 5 bases and J 2 bases, with 13 bases left between them. The CDR3 contains 14 residues. CDR3 loop: CASSGNGAAYEQYF. The CDR3 region has the DNA TGTGCCAGTAGTGGAAATGGGGCCGCCTACGAGCAGTACTTC. Looking up the rest from reference TRBV19 and TRBJ2-7 gives the full variable domain: DGGITQSPKYLFRKEGQNVTLSCEQNLNHDAMYWYRQDPGQGLRLIYYSQIVNDFQKGDIAEGYSVSREKKESFPLTVTSAQKNPTAFYLCASSGNGAAYEQYFGPGTRLTVT.

CDR3 loop: CASSQVGQLNTEAFF. The CDR3 DNA follows: TGTGCCAGCAGCCAAGTGGGACAGTTGAACACTGAAGCTTTCTTT. The rearrangement links TRBV4-2 to TRBJ1-1; 7 bases fit TRBD1. The CDR3 is 15 amino acids. J lost 0 bases, V lost 1 base, and 2 bases had no gene match. The germline V gene encodes CDR1 LGHNA and CDR2 YNFKEQ.

As to this clone: Within the sample, other DNA sequences also encode this same CDR3. V usage is TRBV7-9 and J usage is TRBJ2-5, with 11 bases matching TRBD2. The germline CDR1 and CDR2 sequences are SEHNR and FQNEAQ (reference sequence). This CDR3 has 14 amino acids. V lost 6 bases to trimming and J lost 4 bases; unmatched junction nucleotides: 4. CDR3 sequence: CASSPGLAGETQYF. For the CDR3, the DNA is TGTGCCAGCAGTCCCGGACTAGCGGGAGAGACCCAGTACTTC.

The V and J genes are TRBV6-1 and TRBJ1-1, with D perhaps TRBD1 (6 bases). Looked up from germline, CDR1 is MNHNS and CDR2 is SASEGT. Trimming stripped 11 bases from V and 0 bases from J, with 13 bases between. The CDR3 length is 13 residues. The CDR3 nucleotides read TGTGCCTCCGGGACAACCATGAACACTGAAGCTTTCTTT. Protein: CASGTTMNTEAFF.

Comment on this clone: Distinct nucleotide sequences in the sample also encode this CDR3. V gene TRBV5-1 combines with J gene TRBJ2-7; 10 nucleotides line up with TRBD1. The CDR3 has 15 residues. Germline trimming cut 0 bases from V and 2 bases from J; bases unmatched to any gene: 2. Looked up from germline, CDR1 is SGHRS and CDR2 is YFSETQ. CDR3 amino acids: CASSLGQGATYEQYF. The CDR3 DNA is TGCGCCAGCAGCTTGGGACAGGGGGCCACCTACGAGCAGTACTTC.

The chain carries TRBV6-5 and TRBJ1-3; TRBD1 agrees at 8 bases. The germline CDR1 and CDR2 sequences are MNHEY and SVGAGI. CDR3 length: 15 residues. Trimming cost V 6 bases and J 0 bases; bases outside gene matches: 4. CDR3 amino acids: CASSRQGISGNTIYF. Written as DNA, the CDR3 is TGTGCCAGCAGCCGACAGGGGATCTCTGGAAACACCATATATTTT.

The rearrangement uses TRBV9 and TRBJ2-7, with D uncertain. The CDR3 runs 13 residues. Germline values: CDR1 SGDLS, CDR2 YYNGEE. V was clipped by 3 bases and J by 0 bases, with 7 bases between them. CDR3 coding DNA: TGTGCCAGCAGCGGAACAGTCTCCTACGAGCAGTACTTC. This gives the protein CASSGTVSYEQYF.

This clone was seen only once. The chain joins TRBV5-6 to TRBJ2-1; 8 nucleotides line up with TRBD2. V trimming: 1 base; J trimming: 3 bases; junction bases outside the gene matches: 3. Germline lookup yields CDR1 SGHDT and CDR2 YYEEEE. CDR3 length: 15 residues. CDR3 in amino acids: CASSLSGGHYNEQFF. The DNA for the CDR3 is TGTGCCAGCAGCTTGAGCGGGGGACACTACAATGAGCAGTTCTTC.

The V gene is TRBV7-9, the J gene TRBJ2-1; 7 nucleotides match TRBD1. With V trimmed by 4 bases and J by 7 bases, 7 bases remained unmatched. Germline CDR1 SEHNR, CDR2 FQNEAQ (reference sequence). The CDR3 covers 14 residues. CDR3 DNA: TGTGCCAGCAGCTCCGGGACAGTACCTAATGAGCAGTTCTTC. Translating gives CASSSGTVPNEQFF. The full variable domain, with the rest looked up from reference TRBV7-9 and TRBJ2-1, is DTGVSQNPRHKITKRGQNVTFRCDPISEHNRLYWYRQTLGQGPEFLTYFQNEAQLEKSRLLSDRFSAERPKGSFSTLEIQRTEQGDSAMYLCASSSGTVPNEQFFGPGTRLTVL.

J is TRBJ2-1 and V is TRBV27, with 11 positions matching TRBD2. This CDR3 has 15 residues. The V and J ends lost 7 bases and 8 bases, in that order; junction bases with no gene match: 10. Germline CDR1 is MNHEY and CDR2 is SMNVEV (reference sequence). The CDR3: CASTRLAGRFDEQFF. In DNA form, the CDR3 reads TGTGCCAGCACCCGACTAGCGGGACGGTTTGATGAGCAGTTCTTC.

V usage is TRBV18 and J usage is TRBJ1-5; D call uncertain. Germline CDR1 and CDR2: KGHSH and LQKENI. The CDR3 covers 15 residues. Trimming left V 2 bases short and J 0 bases short, with 8 bases between. CDR3 protein: CASSPGLVSNQPQHF. CDR3 sequence (DNA): TGTGCCAGCTCACCAGGGCTGGTTAGCAATCAGCCCCAGCATTTT.

The V and J genes are TRBV6-5 and TRBJ2-7; D might be TRBD1 (6 bases). Germline V gene sequence: CDR1 MNHEY, CDR2 SVGAGI. CDR3 length: 15 amino acids. Trimming took off 6 bases at V and 0 bases at J, with 15 bases between the two ends. In nucleotides, the CDR3 is TGTGCCAGCAGAAACAGGGTTTGGAGCTCCTACGAGCAGTACTTC. Encoded protein: CASRNRVWSSYEQYF.

The rearrangement uses TRBV9 and TRBJ2-3; 10 bases line up with TRBD1. From germline, CDR1 is SGDLS and CDR2 YYNGEE. The length of the CDR3 is 15 residues. J was trimmed by 9 bases and V by 6 bases; bases with no gene match: 13. The CDR3 DNA sequence: TGTGCCAGCAACACCGGGACAGGGGAACTTGAGACGCAGTATTTT. Its translation: CASNTGTGELETQYF. Using reference TRBV9 and TRBJ2-3 for the parts outside the CDR3, the full variable domain is DSGVTQTPKHLITATGQRVTLRCSPRSGDLSVYWYQQSLDQGLQFLIQYYNGEERAKGNILERFSAQQFPDLHSELNLSSLELGDSALYFCASNTGTGELETQYFGPGTRLTVL.

The CDR3 DNA reads TGCGCCAGCAGCCAAGGACGGGGGAGCCACGAGCAGTACTTC. Translated, it gives CASSQGRGSHEQYF. The V call is TRBV4-3, the J call TRBJ2-7; D perhaps matches TRBD2 (6 bases). The CDR3 is 14 residues long. CDR1 and CDR2 from the germline V gene are LGHNA and YSLEER. Trimming removed 1 base from V and 5 bases from J, with 12 bases in between.

The rearrangement links TRBV5-6 to TRBJ1-2, with a possible D match to TRBD1 (6 bases). Trimming left V 5 bases short and J 4 bases short, with 12 bases between. Germline CDR1 reads SGHDT; CDR2 reads YYEEEE. This CDR3 contains 13 residues. The CDR3, as DNA: TGTGCCAGCAGTCCCGGACAGCTCTATGGCTACACCTTC. Translation: CASSPGQLYGYTF.

The chain combines TRBV7-3 with TRBJ2-7; TRBD2 agrees at 11 bases. The CDR3 totals 15 residues. Trimming took 3 bases from V and 3 from J; bases not matched to a gene: 4. CDR1 SGHTA and CDR2 FQGTGA come from the germline V gene. The CDR3 DNA is TGTGCCAGCAGCTTGTTAGCGGGAGGGAGCTACGAGCAGTACTTC. Amino acid sequence: CASSLLAGGSYEQYF. The entire variable domain, with the rest obtained from reference TRBV7-3 and TRBJ2-7, is as follows: GAGVSQTPSNKVTEKGKYVELRCDPISGHTALYWYRQSLGQGPEFLIYFQGTGAADDSGLPNDRFFAVRPEGSVSTLKIQRTERGDSAVYLCASSLLAGGSYEQYFGPGTRLTVT.

The CDR3 region is CASSQVLDTTTYEQYF. CDR3 coding DNA: TGTGCCAGCAGCCAAGTCTTGGACACAACCACCTACGAGCAGTACTTC. The chain employs TRBV4-2 and TRBJ2-7; TRBD1 is a possible D gene (5 bases). From germline, CDR1 is LGHNA and CDR2 YNFKEQ. Trimming shortened V by 1 base and J by 2 bases, and 15 bases separated the two germline ends. This CDR3 has 16 amino acids.

The rearrangement links TRBV6-5 to TRBJ1-1; 9 bases agree with TRBD1. J was trimmed by 3 bases and V by 2 bases; bases with no gene match: 7. The germline gives CDR1 MNHEY, CDR2 SVGAGI. The CDR3 extends over 16 amino acids. CDR3 nucleotide sequence: TGTGCCAGCAGTTACGCGGCACAGGGGGCAGACACTGAAGCTTTCTTT. Its translation: CASSYAAQGADTEAFF.

The chain combines TRBV7-8 with TRBJ2-2; TRBD2 might be the D (5 bases). There are 17 residues in the CDR3. Trimming removed 2 bases at V and 0 bases at J, with 13 bases between. The V gene's germline CDR1 is SGHVS and CDR2 FQNEAQ. Written as DNA, the CDR3 is TGTGCCAGCAGCTTACACCGGACTGACGCGAACACCGGGGAGCTGTTTTTT. As protein: CASSLHRTDANTGELFF.

The gene calls are TRBV18 and TRBJ1-1, with TRBD1 matching over 9 bases. This CDR3 region has 15 residues. V was pared by 3 bases and J by 1 base, with 3 bases of the junction left unmatched. The germline CDR1 and CDR2 sequences are KGHSH and LQKENI. CDR3 DNA sequence: TGTGCCAGCTCACCCCGACAGGGGGAGAACACTGAAGCTTTCTTT. Encoded protein: CASSPRQGENTEAFF.

This chain uses TRBV2 with TRBJ2-3; 15 positions match TRBD2. Trimming at V came to 6 bases and at J to 5 bases, leaving 9 bases not matched to a gene. Germline CDR1 SNHLY, CDR2 FYNNEI. The CDR3 loop spans 17 amino acids. CDR3 sequence: CASSPRGLAGGGDTQYF. The CDR3 coding sequence is TGTGCCAGCAGCCCTAGGGGACTAGCGGGAGGAGGAGATACGCAGTATTTT.

This chain joins TRBV7-2 and TRBJ2-7; D is unclear. Germline assignment: CDR1 SGHTA and CDR2 FQGNSA. The CDR3 extends over 12 amino acids. Trimming removed 6 bases at V and 3 bases at J, with 9 bases between. For the CDR3, the DNA is TGTGCCAGCAGTCGACTGGGCTACGAGCAGTACTTC. Translation: CASSRLGYEQYF. Complete variable domain (other parts from reference TRBV7-2 and TRBJ2-7): GAGVSQSPSNKVTEKGKDVELRCDPISGHTALYWYRQSLGQGLEFLIYFQGNSAPDKSGLPSDRFSAERTGGSVSTLTIQRTQQEDSAVYLCASSRLGYEQYFGPGTRLTVT.

The J gene is TRBJ1-2, the V gene TRBV28; 8 bases fit TRBD1. This CDR3 has 13 amino acids. Trimming took 6 bases from V and 6 from J; bases not matched to a gene: 6. CDR1 MDHEN and CDR2 SYDVKM come from the germline V gene. The DNA for the CDR3 is TGTGCCAGCAGCCCGGACAGGGCCGATGGCTACACCTTC. Its translation: CASSPDRADGYTF.

V is TRBV19 and J is TRBJ1-5; a weak D match, TRBD1 (6 bases). CDR1 is LNHDA, CDR2 SQIVND, per germline (reference sequence). V lost 7 bases and J lost 6, with 16 bases in between. The CDR3 length is 14 residues. The CDR3 nucleotides are TGTGCCAGTACGGTCCGGGGGGCACGTCAGCCCCAGCATTTT. Amino acid sequence: CASTVRGARQPQHF.

The chain links TRBV7-9 to TRBJ1-5; D is unclear. Per germline, CDR1 SEHNR and CDR2 FQNEAQ (reference sequence). The CDR3 totals 17 residues. Trimming left V 5 bases short and J 0 bases short, with 17 bases between. The CDR3 sequence is CASSHGWQDYSNQPQHF. The CDR3 region has the DNA TGTGCCAGCAGCCACGGTTGGCAGGACTATAGCAATCAGCCCCAGCATTTT.

The V gene is TRBV18, the J gene TRBJ1-3; D not resolved. Trimming removed 6 bases at V and 4 bases at J, with 10 bases between. Germline CDR1 KGHSH, CDR2 LQKENI. This CDR3 is 13 amino acids long. Written as DNA, the CDR3 is TGTGCCAGCTCTCCAACCAGGGGAAACACCATATATTTT. It yields the protein CASSPTRGNTIYF.